The TCR beta chain described here comes from a study of CD8 T cells in ankylosing spondylitis. This clonotype has just a few counts. Its antigen is undetermined. Overall study findings and caveats: Disease-linked clones, CD8+, were relatively rare in peripheral blood. What appeared characteristic of ankylosing spondylitis blood was a TCR beta motif of several highly homologous variants. Significantly higher representation of disease-linked clones was reported for matched ankylosing spondylitis synovial fluid. There were earlier reports of some motif variants in reactive arthritis synovial fluid and blood.

Germline V gene lookup returns CDR1 LNHNV and CDR2 YYDKDF (reference sequence). The CDR3 sequence is 15 residues long. V lost 4 bases and J lost 13, with 20 bases in between. 5'-RACE, quantitative and with molecular barcodes, yielded the TCR beta libraries. Via MiXCR, TCRdb re-called the 5' RACE reads, giving one row per CDR3 protein. The sample holds some 450,000 distinct CDR3 sequences; more than 15% are singletons and the top ten take over 0.9%. This sequence joins TRBV15 and TRBJ1-6; D not resolved. This receptor was identified in a male donor with ankylosing spondylitis. The sample consisted of blood, either unsorted or a sorted T cell fraction (not recorded which). CDR3 sequence (DNA): TGTGCCACCAGCAATAAATGGGCCCAAGTTAACCCCCTCCACTTT. Amino acids: CATSNKWAQVNPLHF. Based on the CDR3 plus reference TRBV15 and TRBJ1-6, the full variable domain is DAMVIQNPRYQVTQFGKPVTLSCSQTLNHNVMYWYQQKSSQAPKLLFHYYDKDFNNEADTPDNFQSRRPNTSFCFLDIRSPGLGDTAMYLCATSNKWAQVNPLHFGNGTRLTVT.